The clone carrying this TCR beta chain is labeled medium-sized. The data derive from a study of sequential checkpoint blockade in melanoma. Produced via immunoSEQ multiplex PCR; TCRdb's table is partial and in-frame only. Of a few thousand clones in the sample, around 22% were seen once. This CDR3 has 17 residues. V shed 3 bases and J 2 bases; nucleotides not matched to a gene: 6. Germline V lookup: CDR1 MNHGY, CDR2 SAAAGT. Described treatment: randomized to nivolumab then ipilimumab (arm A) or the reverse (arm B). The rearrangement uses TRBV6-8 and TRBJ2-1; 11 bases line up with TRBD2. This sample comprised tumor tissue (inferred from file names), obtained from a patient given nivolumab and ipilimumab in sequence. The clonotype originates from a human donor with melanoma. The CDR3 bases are TGTGCCAGCAGTTATTTTCCGACTAGCGGGGCCTACAATGAGCAGTTCTTC. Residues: CASSYFPTSGAYNEQFF.